This T cell receptor beta chain appears in the sequencing data of a study of blood T cell repertoires in COVID-19. Only in-frame clones appear in the TCRdb table, and some are missing; sequencing was by immunoSEQ multiplex PCR. This repertoire shows roughly 280,000 clones, less than 90% found once; its top ten account for under 2.5%. Germline CDR1 is SGHAT and CDR2 is FQNNGV. The CDR3 is 13 residues long. Trimming stripped 0 bases from V and 4 bases from J, with 7 bases between. This chain uses TRBV11-2 with TRBJ2-7; D is possibly TRBD1 (5 bases). The sequenced sample was peripheral blood. The receptor was derived from a man in his thirties or forties with active or convalescent COVID-19. DNA for the CDR3: TGTGCCAGCAGCTTAGAGCAGGGTTACGAGCAGTACTTC. Translating it yields CASSLEQGYEQYF.